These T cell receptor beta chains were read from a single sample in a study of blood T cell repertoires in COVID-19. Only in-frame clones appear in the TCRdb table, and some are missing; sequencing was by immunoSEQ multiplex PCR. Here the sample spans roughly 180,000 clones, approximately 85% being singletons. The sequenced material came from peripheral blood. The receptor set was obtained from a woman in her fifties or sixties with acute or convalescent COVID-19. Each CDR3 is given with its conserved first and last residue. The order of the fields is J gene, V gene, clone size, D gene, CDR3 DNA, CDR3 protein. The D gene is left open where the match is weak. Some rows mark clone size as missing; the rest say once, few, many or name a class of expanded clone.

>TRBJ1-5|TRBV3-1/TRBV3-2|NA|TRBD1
TGTGCCAGCAGCTCGGCCGGGACAGGAGCCTTGCCCCAGCATTTT
CASSSAGTGALPQHF
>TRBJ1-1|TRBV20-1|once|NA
TGCAGTGCTAGTCAGGGAACCACTGAAGCTTTCTTT
CSASQGTTEAFF
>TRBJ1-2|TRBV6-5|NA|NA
TGTGCCAGCAGTAATGGGGCCTACTATGGCTACACCTTC
CASSNGAYYGYTF
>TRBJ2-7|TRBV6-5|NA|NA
TGTGCCAGCACCGGTCTCTACGAGCAGTACTTC
CASTGLYEQYF
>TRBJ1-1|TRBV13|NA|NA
TGTGCCAGCAGCAGAGGGCCGGGCACTGAAGCTTTCTTT
CASSRGPGTEAFF
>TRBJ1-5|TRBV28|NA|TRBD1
TGTGCCAGCAGTTTGGGACAGGGCAGCCAGCCCCAGCATTTT
CASSLGQGSQPQHF
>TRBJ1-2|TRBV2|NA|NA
TGTGCCAGCAGTGAAAGGGGCGTCAGCTATGGCTACACCTTC
CASSERGVSYGYTF
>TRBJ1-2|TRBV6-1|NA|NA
TGTGCCAGCAGTGAAACTGCGGGTTCTTCAAGTCCCTATGGCTACACCTTC
CASSETAGSSSPYGYTF
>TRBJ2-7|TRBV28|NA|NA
TGTGCCAGCAGTTTGGGGCCCAGCTACGAGCAGTACTTC
CASSLGPSYEQYF
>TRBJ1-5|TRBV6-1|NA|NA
TGTGCCAGCAGTGAAGTGGGGCTCTACAATCAGCCCCAGCATTTT
CASSEVGLYNQPQHF
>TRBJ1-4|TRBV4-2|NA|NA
TGTGCCAGCAGCCATGCAGGCGGACTTGTAGCTAATGAAAAACTGTTTTTT
CASSHAGGLVANEKLFF
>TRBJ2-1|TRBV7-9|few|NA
TGTGCCAGCAGTTTAAGCGCCCTCTCCTACAATGAGCAGTTCTTC
CASSLSALSYNEQFF
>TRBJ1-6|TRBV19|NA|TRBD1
TGTGCCAGTAGTAATACAGGGGGCGAGGCACCCCTCCACTTT
CASSNTGGEAPLHF
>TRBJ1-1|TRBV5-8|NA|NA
TGTGCCAGCAGTCTGACGGGAACTGAAGCTTTCTTT
CASSLTGTEAFF
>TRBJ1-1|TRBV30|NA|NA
TGTGCCTTCACCTGGAGGGGCTTGGGAACTGAAGCTTTCTTT
CAFTWRGLGTEAFF
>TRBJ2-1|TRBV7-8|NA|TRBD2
TGTGCCAGCAGCCCGATGGGTTGGGCGGGAGCCTTAAATGAGCAGTTCTTC
CASSPMGWAGALNEQFF
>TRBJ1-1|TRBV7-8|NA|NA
TGTGCCAGCAGCTTATCCGGCGTCGGGACTGAAGCTTTCTTT
CASSLSGVGTEAFF
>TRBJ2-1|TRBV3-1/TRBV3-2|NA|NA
TGTGCCAGCAGCCAAGGGAAGCCTAGCGAGCCCTATGAGCAGTTCTTC
CASSQGKPSEPYEQFF
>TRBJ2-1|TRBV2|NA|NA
TGTGCCAGCAGTGAAACTACCGGCTCCTACAATGAGCAGTTCTTC
CASSETTGSYNEQFF
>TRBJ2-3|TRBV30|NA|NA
TGTGCCCAAGCGGTCCAAAGCACAGATACGCAGTATTTT
CAQAVQSTDTQYF
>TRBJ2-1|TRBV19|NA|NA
TGTGCCAGTAGTACCACCCCCGGGGGTAATGAGCAGTTCTTC
CASSTTPGGNEQFF
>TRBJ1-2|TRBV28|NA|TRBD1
TGTGCCAGCAGTGGAGGGGGCGCTCACGGCTACACCTTC
CASSGGGAHGYTF
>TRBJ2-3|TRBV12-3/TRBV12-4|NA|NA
TGTGCCAGCAGTGCGGGGACAGATACGCAGTATTTT
CASSAGTDTQYF
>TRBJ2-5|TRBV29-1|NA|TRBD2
TGCAGCGTCCGAGGAGCGGGGGATAACAACTTC
CSVRGAGDNNF
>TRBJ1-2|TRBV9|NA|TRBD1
TGTGCCAGCAGCGTAGCGGGGACAGGGGAGGCTGGCTACACCTTC
CASSVAGTGEAGYTF
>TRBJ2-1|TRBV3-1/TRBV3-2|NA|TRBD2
TGTGCCAGCAGCCAAGGGGCTAGCGGGTCCGACGAGCAGTTCTTC
CASSQGASGSDEQFF
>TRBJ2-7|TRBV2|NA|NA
TGTGCCAGCAGACTCCCGCAGGGGAACACCTACGAGCAGTACTTC
CASRLPQGNTYEQYF
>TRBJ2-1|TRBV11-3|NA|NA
TGTGCCAGCAGCCCAGGGCGTGGGGGGAGCTCCTACAATGAGCAGTTCTTC
CASSPGRGGSSYNEQFF
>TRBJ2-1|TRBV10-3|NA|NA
TGTGCCATTAGAGGCGGGGACTCCTACAATGAGCAGTTCTTC
CAIRGGDSYNEQFF
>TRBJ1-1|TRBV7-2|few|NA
TGTGCCAGCAGCTCAAGTGTCACAGGGTACACTGAAGCTTTCTTT
CASSSSVTGYTEAFF
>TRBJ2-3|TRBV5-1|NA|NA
TGCGCCAGCGGGGAGGGGGGCCAGCGCGCAGATACGCAGTATTTT
CASGEGGQRADTQYF
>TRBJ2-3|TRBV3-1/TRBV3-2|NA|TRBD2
TGTGCCAGCAGCAAGCGGGAGGGGATCACAGATACGCAGTATTTT
CASSKREGITDTQYF
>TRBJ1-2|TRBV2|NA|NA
TGTGCCAGCAGTGAAGAGGGGGTGAACTATGGCTACACCTTC
CASSEEGVNYGYTF
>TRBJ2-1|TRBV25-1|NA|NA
TGTGCCAGCACCGGAACCGGGCCGGGAGAAGGCAATGAGCAGTTCTTC
CASTGTGPGEGNEQFF
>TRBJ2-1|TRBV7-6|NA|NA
TGTGCCAGCAGCTTAGCTGGCGGGTTCAATGAGCAGTTCTTC
CASSLAGGFNEQFF
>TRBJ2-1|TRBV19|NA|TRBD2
TGTGCCAGTAGTACAGGACTAGCCCTCGGGGGTAATGAGCAGTTCTTC
CASSTGLALGGNEQFF
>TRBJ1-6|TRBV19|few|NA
TGTGCCAGTAGTATAAGTCCGCAGGGGCGGAATTCACCCCTCCACTTT
CASSISPQGRNSPLHF
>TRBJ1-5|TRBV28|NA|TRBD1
TGTGCCAGCACCATGGGACAGGGTCATCAGCCCCAGCATTTT
CASTMGQGHQPQHF
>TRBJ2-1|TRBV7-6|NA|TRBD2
TGTGCCAGCAGCCTCAGCGGGAGCCATGAGCAGTTCTTC
CASSLSGSHEQFF
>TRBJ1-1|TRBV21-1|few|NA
TGTGCCAGCAAGGGGCCCGCAGGCCCTTTCTTT
CASKGPAGPFF
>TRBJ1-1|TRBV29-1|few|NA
TGCAGCGTTGATGGGGACAAAAACACTGAAGCTTTCTTT
CSVDGDKNTEAFF
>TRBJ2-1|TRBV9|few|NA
TGTGCCAGCAGCGTAAGCATCGTCGGGGGAGAGCTTTACAATGAGCAGTTCTTC
CASSVSIVGGELYNEQFF
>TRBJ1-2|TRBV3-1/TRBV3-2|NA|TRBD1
TGTGCCAGCAGCAAAGCCGGGACAGGGAATGGCTACACCTTC
CASSKAGTGNGYTF
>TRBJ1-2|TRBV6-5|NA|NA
TGTGCCAGCAGTTACTCGGCCAGGGGCCACTATGGCTACACCTTC
CASSYSARGHYGYTF
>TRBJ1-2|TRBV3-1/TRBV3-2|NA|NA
TGTGCCAGCAGCCAAGATGTCTTGCAGGGCCGCTCGAATGGCTACACCTTC
CASSQDVLQGRSNGYTF
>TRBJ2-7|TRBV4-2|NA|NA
TGTGCCAGCAGCCAAGCAGAAGGGGACGAGCAGTACTTC
CASSQAEGDEQYF
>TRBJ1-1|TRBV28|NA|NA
TGTGCCAGCAGTTTCCCGGGACTCATGAACACTGAAGCTTTCTTT
CASSFPGLMNTEAFF
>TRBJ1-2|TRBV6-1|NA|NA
TGTGCCAGCAGTGAAGGTGGGGCAGGGAGGTTCGGCTACACCTTC
CASSEGGAGRFGYTF
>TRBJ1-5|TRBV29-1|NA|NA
TGCAGCGTTGTGAGACCCCCGGGGAGCAATCAGCCCCAGCATTTT
CSVVRPPGSNQPQHF
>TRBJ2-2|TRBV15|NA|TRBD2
TGTGCCACCAGCAGCCCCGGACTAGCGGGAGGTGGGACCGGGGAGCTGTTTTTT
CATSSPGLAGGGTGELFF
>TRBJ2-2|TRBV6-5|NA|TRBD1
TGTGCCAGCTCTCGGACAGGGGCAACCGGGGAGCTGTTTTTT
CASSRTGATGELFF
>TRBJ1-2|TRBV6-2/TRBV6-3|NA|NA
TGTGCCAGCAGTTACCCCGGAGGGCAGGGAGGCTACACCTTC
CASSYPGGQGGYTF
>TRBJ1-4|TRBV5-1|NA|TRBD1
TGCGCCAGCAGCAAGGACCCTAGACAGGGCCTAAATGAAAAACTGTTTTTT
CASSKDPRQGLNEKLFF
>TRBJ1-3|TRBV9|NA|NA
TGTGCCAGCAGCGGCTCATTCAGATCTGGAAACACCATATATTTT
CASSGSFRSGNTIYF
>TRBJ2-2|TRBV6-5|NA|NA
TGTGCCAGCAGCCCCGGGACATCGAACACCGGGGAGCTGTTTTTT
CASSPGTSNTGELFF
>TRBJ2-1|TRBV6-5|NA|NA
TGTGCCAGCAGTTACTCGAGGGGGGAGCAGTTCTTC
CASSYSRGEQFF
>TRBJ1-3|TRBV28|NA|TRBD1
TGTGCCAGCAGTCTTGAGGGACAGTTGTCTGGAAACACCATATATTTT
CASSLEGQLSGNTIYF
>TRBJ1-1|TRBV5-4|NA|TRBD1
TGTGCCAGCAGCCCTCGAACAGGGGCGAACACTGAAGCTTTCTTT
CASSPRTGANTEAFF